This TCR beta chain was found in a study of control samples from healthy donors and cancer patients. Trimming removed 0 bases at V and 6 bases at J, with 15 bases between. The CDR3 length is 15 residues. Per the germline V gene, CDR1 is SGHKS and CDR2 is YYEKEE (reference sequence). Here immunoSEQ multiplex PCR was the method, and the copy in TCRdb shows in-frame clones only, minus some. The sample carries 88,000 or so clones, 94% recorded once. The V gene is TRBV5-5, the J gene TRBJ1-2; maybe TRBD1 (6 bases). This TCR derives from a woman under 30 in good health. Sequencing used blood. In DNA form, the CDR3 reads TGTGCCAGCAGCTTGGGCGGCTTGACAGGAGATGGCTACACCTTC. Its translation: CASSLGGLTGDGYTF.